This T cell receptor beta chain was sequenced for a study of T cell responses to AZD1222 COVID-19 vaccine. With regard to this clone: Its antigen is unknown.

Study outcomes and limitations: Per reports, nearly half of all spike-specific TCRs target regions that are unmutated in variants. Seropositive at baseline were only a handful of AZD1222 recipients. Only after the peak T cell response were repertoires sampled.

V lost 6 bases to trimming and J lost 6 bases, with 17 bases between them. CDR3 size: 14 residues. Germline lookup yields CDR1 LNHDA and CDR2 SQIVND (reference sequence). TCRdb keeps only in-frame clones here, not all; method: immunoSEQ multiplex PCR. The sample includes about 110,000 clones, approximately 89% of them seen just once. This receptor was identified in an adult in good health. The V gene is TRBV19, the J gene TRBJ1-2, with a tentative D call TRBD1 (6 bases). Material: peripheral blood, obtained on day 0 of MenACWY control vaccination. The CDR3 sequence: CASSPTQGRDGYTF. Written as DNA, the CDR3 is TGTGCCAGTAGCCCAACACAGGGTAGGGATGGCTACACCTTC.